This T cell receptor beta chain originates from a study of blood T cell repertoires in COVID-19. Repertoires were generated with immunoSEQ multiplex PCR, while TCRdb's copy carries only in-frame clones and drops some. The sample has about 240,000 clones, roughly 91% seen once. V gave up 2 bases and J gave up 4 bases, with 9 bases separating them. The germline V gene has CDR1 MNHEY and CDR2 SVGEGT. CDR3 length equals 14 residues. The specimen was PBMCs or T cells enriched from blood (not recorded which). The chain combines TRBV6-2 or TRBV6-3 with TRBJ1-5; D might be TRBD1 (5 bases). This receptor was identified in a man aged 35 to 55 who had recovered from COVID-19. CDR3 in amino acids: CASSYLGGNQPQHF. CDR3 sequence (DNA): TGTGCCAGCAGTTACCTCGGGGGAAATCAGCCCCAGCATTTT.